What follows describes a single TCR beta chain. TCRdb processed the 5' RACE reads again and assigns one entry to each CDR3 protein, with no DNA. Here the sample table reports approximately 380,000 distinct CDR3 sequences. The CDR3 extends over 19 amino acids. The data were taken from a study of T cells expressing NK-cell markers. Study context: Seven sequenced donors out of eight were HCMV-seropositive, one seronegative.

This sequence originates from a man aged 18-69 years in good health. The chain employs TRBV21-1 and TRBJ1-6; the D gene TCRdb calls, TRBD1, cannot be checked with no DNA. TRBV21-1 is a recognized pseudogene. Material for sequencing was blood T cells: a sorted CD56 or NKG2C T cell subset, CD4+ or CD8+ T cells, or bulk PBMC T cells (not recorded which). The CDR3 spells CASSKLWKGELGYNSPLHF.